These T cell receptor beta chains were read from a single sample in a study of blood T cells in healthy people across ages. TCRdb independently ran MiXCR on the 5' RACE reads; one entry per CDR3 protein. Here the sample spans hundreds of thousands of distinct CDR3 sequences, under 55% being singletons. Sequenced sample: blood. These receptors all stem from an elderly man in good health. The CDR3 runs from the conserved cysteine through the conserved F or W.

J gene | V gene | CDR3 protein
TRBJ2-5 | TRBV15 | CATSRQPGGAETQYF
TRBJ2-2 | TRBV14 | CASSQELPGRNTGELFF
TRBJ2-5 | TRBV7-2 | CASSLMAGGSETQYF
TRBJ2-3 | TRBV29-1 | CSVQGPPTDTQYF
TRBJ1-5 | TRBV6-2/TRBV6-3 | CSPRAQNSNQPQHF
- | TRBV20-1 | CSARSPAAGGSEQYF
TRBJ2-3 | TRBV21-1 | CASSRGQLFTDTQYF
TRBJ1-1 | TRBV29-1 | CSVRSGTENTEAFF
TRBJ2-7 | TRBV29-1 | CSVIWTGSYEQYF
TRBJ2-1 | TRBV9 | CASSVATGGGDEQFF
TRBJ2-1 | TRBV5-6 | CASSWTSGGAHEQFF
TRBJ1-2 | TRBV12-3/TRBV12-4 | CASGSGTENYGYTF
TRBJ2-1 | TRBV20-1 | CGAAKPGLSYNEQFF
TRBJ2-1 | TRBV6-5 | CASSATRLNEQFF